The 7 T cell receptor beta chains below were found in one sample sequenced in a study of T cell responses to AZD1222 COVID-19 vaccine. Here immunoSEQ multiplex PCR was the method, and the copy in TCRdb shows in-frame clones only, minus some. The table includes 130,000 to 150,000 clones, around 90% detected once. Material: peripheral blood, obtained 28 days after the second dose of the MenACWY control vaccine. These receptors came from an adult who received the MenACWY meningococcal vaccine as a control.

The CDR3 bases are TGTGCCAGCAGTGACCCTACGCGGGACTACGAGCAGTACTTC. Its protein product is CASSDPTRDYEQYF. The J gene is TRBJ2-7, the V gene TRBV6-1, with D maybe TRBD2 (6 bases). Germline-derived CDR1 and CDR2 are MNHNS and SASEGT. The CDR3 has 14 amino acids. V lost 3 bases and J lost 3, with 12 bases in between.

The rearrangement joins TRBV3-1 (or the pseudogene TRBV3-2) to TRBJ1-4, with 9 bases that match TRBD1. CDR3 size: 15 residues. Germline V gives CDR1 LGHDT, CDR2 YNNKEL (reference sequence). V lost 4 bases to trimming and J lost 3 bases; unmatched junction nucleotides: 3. The CDR3 sequence: CASSPRQGANEKLFF. In DNA form, the CDR3 reads TGTGCCAGCAGCCCCCGACAGGGGGCTAATGAAAAACTGTTTTTT.

The CDR3 sequence: CAISEAAGGYTGELFF. The CDR3 DNA sequence: TGTGCCATCAGTGAGGCGGCAGGGGGCTACACCGGGGAGCTGTTTTTT. V usage is TRBV10-3 and J usage is TRBJ2-2, with 8 bases aligning to TRBD1. The V and J ends lost 2 bases and 3 bases, in that order; junction bases with no gene match: 5. The CDR3 sequence is 16 residues long. Germline V gene data show CDR1 as ENHRY and CDR2 as SYGVKD.

The chain is built from TRBV18 and TRBJ1-1, with a tentative D call TRBD1 (5 bases). CDR3 length: 14 amino acids. Trimming left V 0 bases short and J 5 bases short, with 10 bases between. CDR1 is KGHSH and CDR2 is LQKENI in the germline V gene. CDR3 residues: CASSPPSRETEAFF. The DNA of the CDR3 is TGTGCCAGCTCACCACCTTCCAGGGAGACTGAAGCTTTCTTT. The whole variable domain, filled in from reference TRBV18 and TRBJ1-1, reads NAGVMQNPRHLVRRRGQEARLRCSPMKGHSHVYWYRQLPEEGLKFMVYLQKENIIDESGMPKERFSAEFPKEGPSILRIQQVVRGDSAAYFCASSPPSRETEAFFGQGTRLTVV.

This clone was counted a single time. This chain connects TRBV4-1 to TRBJ1-5; 8 bases are a match to TRBD1. Germline assignment: CDR1 MGHRA and CDR2 YSYEKL. V was clipped by 4 bases and J by 3 bases; unmatched bases: 17. The CDR3 totals 19 residues. DNA of the CDR3: TGCGCCAGCAGCCTTGTAACCGGGACAGGTGGCAGCCTCAATCAGCCCCAGCATTTT. This sequence encodes CASSLVTGTGGSLNQPQHF.

The rearrangement joins TRBV27 to TRBJ2-7; TRBD1 matches 12 bases. Germline V gene sequence: CDR1 MNHEY, CDR2 SMNVEV (reference sequence). V was clipped by 2 bases and J by 6 bases; unmatched bases: 2. The CDR3 contains 14 residues. DNA for the CDR3: TGTGCCAGCAGTTTAGGGACAGGGGGCTCCGAGCAGTACTTC. It yields the protein CASSLGTGGSEQYF.

This clone was observed once. The chain joins TRBV5-1 to TRBJ2-7; no clear D. The germline V and J ends were trimmed by 0 bases and 4 bases, with 14 bases remaining between them. From germline, CDR1 is SGHRS and CDR2 YFSETQ. CDR3 size: 15 residues. CDR3 sequence: CASSLDPGRVYEQYF. Written as DNA, the CDR3 is TGCGCCAGCAGCTTGGATCCAGGCCGGGTATACGAGCAGTACTTC.